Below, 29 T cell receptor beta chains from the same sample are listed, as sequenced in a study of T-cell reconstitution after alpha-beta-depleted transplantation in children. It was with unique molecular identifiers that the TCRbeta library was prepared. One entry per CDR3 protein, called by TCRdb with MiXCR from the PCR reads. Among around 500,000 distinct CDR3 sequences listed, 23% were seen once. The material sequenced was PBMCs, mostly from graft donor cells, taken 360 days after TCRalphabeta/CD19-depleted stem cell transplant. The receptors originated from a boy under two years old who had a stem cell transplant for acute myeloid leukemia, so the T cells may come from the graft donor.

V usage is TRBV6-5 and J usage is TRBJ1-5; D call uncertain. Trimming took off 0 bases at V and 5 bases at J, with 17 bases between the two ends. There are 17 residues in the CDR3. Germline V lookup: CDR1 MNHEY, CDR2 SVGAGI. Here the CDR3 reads CASSYSSPREADQPQHF. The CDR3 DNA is TGTGCCAGCAGTTACTCGAGTCCCCGGGAGGCGGATCAGCCCCAGCATTTT.

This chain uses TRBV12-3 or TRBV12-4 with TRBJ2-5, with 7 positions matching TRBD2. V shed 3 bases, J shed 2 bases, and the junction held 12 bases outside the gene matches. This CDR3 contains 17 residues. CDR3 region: CASSFSWGGGLQETQYF. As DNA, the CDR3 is TGTGCCAGCAGTTTCTCCTGGGGCGGGGGACTACAAGAGACCCAGTACTTC.

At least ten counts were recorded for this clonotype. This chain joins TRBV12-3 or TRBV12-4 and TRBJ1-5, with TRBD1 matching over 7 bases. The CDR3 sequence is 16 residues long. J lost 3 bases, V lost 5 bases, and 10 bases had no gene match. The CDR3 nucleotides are TGTGCCAGCAGTCTGCGGGACAGCTCGTCCAATCAGCCCCAGCATTTT. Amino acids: CASSLRDSSSNQPQHF.

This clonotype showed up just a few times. The CDR3 coding sequence is TGTGCCAGCAGGTCGGACAGAACAGATACGCAGTATTTT. Translating it yields CASRSDRTDTQYF. J is TRBJ2-3 and V is TRBV6-6, with a weak D call TRBD1 (6 bases). This CDR3 has 13 amino acids. V dropped 6 bases and J dropped 3 bases, with 10 bases sitting between them. From germline, CDR1 is MNHNY and CDR2 SVGAGI (reference sequence).

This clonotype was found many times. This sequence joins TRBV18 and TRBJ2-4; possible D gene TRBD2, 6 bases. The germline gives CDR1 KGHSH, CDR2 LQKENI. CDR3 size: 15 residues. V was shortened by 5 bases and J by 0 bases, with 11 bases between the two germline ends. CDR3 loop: CASSTGSLAKNIQYF. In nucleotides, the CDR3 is TGTGCCAGCTCAACCGGGAGCTTAGCCAAAAACATTCAGTACTTC.

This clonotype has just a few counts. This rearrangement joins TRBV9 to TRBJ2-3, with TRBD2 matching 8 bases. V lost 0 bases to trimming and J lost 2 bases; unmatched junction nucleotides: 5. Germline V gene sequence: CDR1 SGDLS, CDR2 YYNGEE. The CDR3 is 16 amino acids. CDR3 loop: CASSVEAGGLTDTQYF. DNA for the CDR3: TGTGCCAGCAGCGTAGAGGCGGGGGGACTCACAGATACGCAGTATTTT.

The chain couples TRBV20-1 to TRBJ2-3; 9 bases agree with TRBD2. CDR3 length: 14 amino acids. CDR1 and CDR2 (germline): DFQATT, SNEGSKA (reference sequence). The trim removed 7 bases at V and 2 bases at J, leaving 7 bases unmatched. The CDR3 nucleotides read TGCAGTGTGCCCCTAGCGGGGCCCACAGATACGCAGTATTTT. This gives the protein CSVPLAGPTDTQYF.

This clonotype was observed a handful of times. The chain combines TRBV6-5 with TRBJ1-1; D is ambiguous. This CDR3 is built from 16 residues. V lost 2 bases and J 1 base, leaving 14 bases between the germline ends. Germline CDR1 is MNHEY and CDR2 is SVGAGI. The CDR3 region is CASSYNFGEPNTEAFF. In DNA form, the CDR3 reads TGTGCCAGCAGTTACAACTTCGGGGAACCGAACACTGAAGCTTTCTTT.

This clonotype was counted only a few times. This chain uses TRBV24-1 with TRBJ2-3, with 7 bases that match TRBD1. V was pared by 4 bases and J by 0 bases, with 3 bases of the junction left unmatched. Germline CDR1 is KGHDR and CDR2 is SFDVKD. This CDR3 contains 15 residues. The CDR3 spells CATSDKTGSTDTQYF. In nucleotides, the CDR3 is TGTGCCACCAGTGACAAGACAGGGAGCACAGATACGCAGTATTTT.

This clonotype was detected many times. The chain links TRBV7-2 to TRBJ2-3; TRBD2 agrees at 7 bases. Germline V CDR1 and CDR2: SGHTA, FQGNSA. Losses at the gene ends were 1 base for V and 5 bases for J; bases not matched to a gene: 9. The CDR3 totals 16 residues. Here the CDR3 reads CASSLVTSYSRDTQYF. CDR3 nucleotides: TGTGCCAGCAGCTTAGTGACTAGCTATTCCAGAGATACGCAGTATTTT.

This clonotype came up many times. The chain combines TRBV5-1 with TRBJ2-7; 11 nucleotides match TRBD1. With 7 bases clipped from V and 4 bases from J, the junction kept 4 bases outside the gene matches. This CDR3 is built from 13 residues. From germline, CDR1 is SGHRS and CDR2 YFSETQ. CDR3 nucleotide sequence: TGCGCCAGCGGGACAGGGGGAACTTACGAGCAGTACTTC. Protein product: CASGTGGTYEQYF.

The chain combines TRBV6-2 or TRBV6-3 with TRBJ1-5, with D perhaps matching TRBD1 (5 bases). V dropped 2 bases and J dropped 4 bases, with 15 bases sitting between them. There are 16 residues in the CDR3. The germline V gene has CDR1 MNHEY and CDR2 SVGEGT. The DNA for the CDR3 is TGTGCCAGCAGTTACCCCTTGACAGTCTGGAATCAGCCCCAGCATTTT. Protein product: CASSYPLTVWNQPQHF.

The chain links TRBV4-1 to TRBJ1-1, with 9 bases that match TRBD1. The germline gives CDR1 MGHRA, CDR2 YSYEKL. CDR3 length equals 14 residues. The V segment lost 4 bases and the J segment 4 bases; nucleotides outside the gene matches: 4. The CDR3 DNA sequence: TGCGCCAGCAGCCGGACAGGGGCTGGCACTGAAGCTTTCTTT. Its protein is CASSRTGAGTEAFF.

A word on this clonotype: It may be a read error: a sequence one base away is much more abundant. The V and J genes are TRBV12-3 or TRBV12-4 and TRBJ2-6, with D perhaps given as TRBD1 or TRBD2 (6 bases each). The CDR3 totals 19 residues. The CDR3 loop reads CASCLASRGDVPGANVLTF. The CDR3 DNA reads TGTGCCAGCTGTTTAGCCTCGAGGGGGGACGTTCCTGGGGCCAACGTCCTGACTTTC.

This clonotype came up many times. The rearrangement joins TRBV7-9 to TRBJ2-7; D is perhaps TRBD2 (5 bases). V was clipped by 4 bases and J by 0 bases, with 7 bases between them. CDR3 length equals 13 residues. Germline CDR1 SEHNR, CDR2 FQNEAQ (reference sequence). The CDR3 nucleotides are TGTGCCAGCAGCTCTGAGGGCTCCTACGAGCAGTACGTC. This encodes CASSSEGSYEQYV.

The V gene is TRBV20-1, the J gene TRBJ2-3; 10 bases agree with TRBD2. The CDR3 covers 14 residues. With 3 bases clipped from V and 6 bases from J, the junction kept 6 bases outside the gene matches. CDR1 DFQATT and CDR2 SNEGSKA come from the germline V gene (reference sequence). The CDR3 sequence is CSASPAGGPDTQYF. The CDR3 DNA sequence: TGCAGTGCTAGTCCAGCGGGGGGGCCCGATACGCAGTATTTT.

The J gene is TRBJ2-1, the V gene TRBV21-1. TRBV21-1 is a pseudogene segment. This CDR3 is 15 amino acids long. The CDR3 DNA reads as TGTGCCAGCAGCAAGCACGGATGCTCCTACAATGAGCAGTTCTTC. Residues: CASSKHGCSYNEQFF.

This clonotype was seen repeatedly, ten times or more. The CDR3 reads CASSTGTGDPGELFF. The CDR3 DNA reads TGTGCCAGCAGCACCGGGACAGGGGATCCCGGGGAGCTGTTTTTT. The gene calls are TRBV7-9 and TRBJ2-2, with 10 bases that match TRBD1. The CDR3 has 15 amino acids. With 5 bases clipped from V and 6 bases from J, the junction kept 6 bases outside the gene matches. CDR1 and CDR2 (germline): SEHNR, FQNEAQ (reference sequence).

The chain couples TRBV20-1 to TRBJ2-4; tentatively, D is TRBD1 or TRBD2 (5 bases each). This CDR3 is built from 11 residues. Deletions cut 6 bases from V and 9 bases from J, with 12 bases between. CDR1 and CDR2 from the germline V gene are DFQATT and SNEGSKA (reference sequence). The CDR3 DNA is TGCAGTGCCCCGGGACCGTCCATTCAGTACTTC. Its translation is CSAPGPSIQYF.

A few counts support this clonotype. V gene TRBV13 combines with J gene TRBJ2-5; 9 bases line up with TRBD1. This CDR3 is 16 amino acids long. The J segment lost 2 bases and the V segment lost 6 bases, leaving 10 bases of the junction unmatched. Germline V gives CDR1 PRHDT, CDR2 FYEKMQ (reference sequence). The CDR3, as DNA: TGTGCCAGCAGTACCACCGGGACAGGGATACAAGAGACCCAGTACTTC. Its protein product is CASSTTGTGIQETQYF.

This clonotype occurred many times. The CDR3, as DNA: TGCAGCGTCCCTGGGGTGGGCTCCATCACAGATACGCAGTATTTT. Protein product: CSVPGVGSITDTQYF. V usage is TRBV29-1 and J usage is TRBJ2-3; no definite D call. This CDR3 comprises 15 residues. Trimming took 6 bases from V and 2 from J, leaving 18 bases between them. Germline CDR1 and CDR2: SQVTM and ANQGSEA.

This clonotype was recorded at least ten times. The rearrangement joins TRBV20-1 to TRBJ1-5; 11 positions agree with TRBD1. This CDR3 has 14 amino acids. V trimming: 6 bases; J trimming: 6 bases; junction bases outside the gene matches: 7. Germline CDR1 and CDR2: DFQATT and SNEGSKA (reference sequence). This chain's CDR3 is CSAPGTGGIQPQHF. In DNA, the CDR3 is TGCAGTGCGCCAGGGACAGGGGGAATTCAGCCCCAGCATTTT.

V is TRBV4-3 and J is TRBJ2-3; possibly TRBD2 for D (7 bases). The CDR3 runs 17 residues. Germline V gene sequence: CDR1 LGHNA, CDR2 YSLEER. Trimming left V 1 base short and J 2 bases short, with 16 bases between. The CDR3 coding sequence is TGCGCCAGCAGCCAAGTAAGGGGGGGACCCAACACAGATACGCAGTATTTT. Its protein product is CASSQVRGGPNTDTQYF.

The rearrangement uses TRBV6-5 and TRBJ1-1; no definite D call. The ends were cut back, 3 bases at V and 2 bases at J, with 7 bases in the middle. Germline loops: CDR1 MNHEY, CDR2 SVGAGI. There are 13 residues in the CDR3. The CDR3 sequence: CASSYSENTEAFF. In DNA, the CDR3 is TGTGCCAGCAGTTATTCGGAAAACACTGAAGCTTTCTTT.

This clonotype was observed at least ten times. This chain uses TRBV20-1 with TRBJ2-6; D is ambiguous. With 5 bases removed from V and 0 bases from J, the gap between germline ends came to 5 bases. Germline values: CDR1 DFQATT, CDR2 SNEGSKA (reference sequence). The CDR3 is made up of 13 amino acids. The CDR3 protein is CSASSSGANVLTF. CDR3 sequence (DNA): TGCAGTGCTTCGAGCTCTGGGGCCAACGTCCTGACTTTC.

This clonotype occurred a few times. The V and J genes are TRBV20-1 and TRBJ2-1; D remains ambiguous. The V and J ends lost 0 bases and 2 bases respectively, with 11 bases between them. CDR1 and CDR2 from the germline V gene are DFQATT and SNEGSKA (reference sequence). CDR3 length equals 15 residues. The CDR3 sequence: CSARDDGRTYNEQFF. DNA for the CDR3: TGCAGTGCTAGAGATGACGGGCGCACCTACAATGAGCAGTTCTTC.

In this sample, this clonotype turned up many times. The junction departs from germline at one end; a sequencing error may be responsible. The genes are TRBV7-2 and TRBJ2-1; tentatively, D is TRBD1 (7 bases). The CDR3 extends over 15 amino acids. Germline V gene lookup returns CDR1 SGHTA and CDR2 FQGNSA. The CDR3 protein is CASSLVAGGYNEQFF. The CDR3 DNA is TGTGCCAGCAGTTTAGTCGCAGGGGGGTACAATGAGCAGTTCTTC.

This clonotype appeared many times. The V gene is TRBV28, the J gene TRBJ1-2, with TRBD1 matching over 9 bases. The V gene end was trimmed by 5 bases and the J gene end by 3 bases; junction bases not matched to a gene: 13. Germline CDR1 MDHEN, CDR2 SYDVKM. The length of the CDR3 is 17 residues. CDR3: CASSPRDRETSDYGYTF. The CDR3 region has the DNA TGTGCCAGCAGTCCCCGGGACAGGGAAACCTCGGACTATGGCTACACCTTC.

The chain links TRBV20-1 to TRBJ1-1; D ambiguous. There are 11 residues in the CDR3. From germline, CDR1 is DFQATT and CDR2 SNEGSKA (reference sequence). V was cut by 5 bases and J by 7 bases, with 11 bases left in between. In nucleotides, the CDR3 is TGCAGTGCTCCAAGGACCGTTGAAGCTTTCTTT. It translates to CSAPRTVEAFF.